One sample yielded the 12 T cell receptor beta chains listed below, sequenced in a study of T cells after yellow fever vaccination. TCRdb re-derived calls from the 5' RACE reads in MiXCR, one entry per CDR3 protein. This sample has hundreds of thousands of distinct CDR3 sequences, with more than 9% found just once. This sample comprised PBMCs, obtained on the day of the yellow fever booster vaccination. These receptors were taken from a man aged 25 to 45 who received the YFV17D yellow fever vaccine.

The V gene is TRBV5-4, the J gene TRBJ2-7, with 10 bases matching TRBD2. The CDR3 is 16 amino acids. Germline V lookup: CDR1 SGHNT, CDR2 YYREEE (reference sequence). V trimming: 0 bases; J trimming: 3 bases; junction bases outside the gene matches: 6. The CDR3 nucleotides are TGTGCCAGCAGCTTGGGTTCTAGCGGGAGTTTCTACGAGCAGTACTTC. This encodes CASSLGSSGSFYEQYF.

This clonotype was picked up a small number of times. This chain joins TRBV10-3 and TRBJ2-7, with 11 positions matching TRBD2. Germline values: CDR1 ENHRY, CDR2 SYGVKD. V lost 11 bases and J lost 1; bases outside the gene matches: 7. CDR3 length: 14 amino acids. The CDR3 loop is CAVQRTSGSYEQYF. The CDR3 DNA reads as TGTGCCGTACAAAGGACTAGCGGGTCCTACGAGCAGTACTTC.

This clonotype was picked up a small number of times. The V gene is TRBV5-1, the J gene TRBJ2-1; TRBD2 agrees at 12 bases. The CDR3 spans 15 residues. After removal of 3 bases from V and 6 bases from J, the junction contained 4 bases not matched to a gene. Germline CDR1 SGHRS, CDR2 YFSETQ. The CDR3 DNA sequence: TGCGCCAGCAGCTGGGCGACTAGCGGGAGCAATGAGCAGTTCTTC. Translating gives CASSWATSGSNEQFF.

As regards this clonotype: Compared with germline, one end of the junction differs, possibly owing to a read error. This chain joins TRBV7-6 and TRBJ2-2, with D tentatively TRBD2 (7 bases). The CDR3 is 16 residues long. Germline lookup yields CDR1 SGHVS and CDR2 FNYEAQ. The CDR3 loop is CASRLGGGANTGELFF. In DNA, the CDR3 is TGTGCCAGCAGATTAGGGGGAGGGGCGAACACCGGGGAGCTGTTTTTT.

This clonotype was seen only a few times. The chain uses TRBV6-2 or TRBV6-3 and TRBJ2-7; 10 bases line up with TRBD1. The CDR3 consists of 13 residues. Germline trimming cut 8 bases from V and 7 bases from J; bases unmatched to any gene: 8. Looked up from germline, CDR1 is MNHEY and CDR2 is SVGEGT. The CDR3 region is CASYETGGGEQYF. The CDR3 region has the DNA TGTGCCAGCTACGAGACAGGGGGCGGAGAGCAGTACTTC.

This clonotype came up many times. This chain uses TRBV5-1 with TRBJ2-3; no definite D call. CDR1 SGHRS and CDR2 YFSETQ come from the germline V gene. The CDR3 runs to 14 residues. V lost 2 bases to trimming and J lost 2 bases, with 9 bases between them. The CDR3 DNA reads as TGCGCCAGCAGCTTAGTAACCCTCACAGATACGCAGTATTTT. Translated, it gives CASSLVTLTDTQYF.

The rearrangement joins TRBV20-1 to TRBJ1-5; the match to TRBD1 covers 7 bases. The CDR3 covers 12 residues. From germline, CDR1 is DFQATT and CDR2 SNEGSKA (reference sequence). Losses at the gene ends were 4 bases for V and 7 bases for J; bases not matched to a gene: 4. Here the CDR3 reads CSAIHRGQPQHF. The CDR3 bases are TGCAGTGCTATTCACAGGGGCCAGCCCCAGCATTTT.

This clonotype was seen a few times. The J gene is TRBJ1-1, the V gene TRBV4-2, with D tentatively TRBD1 (6 bases). The V gene lost 0 bases and the J gene lost 9 bases, with 14 bases spanning the gap. This CDR3 has 14 residues. Germline loops: CDR1 LGHNA, CDR2 YNFKEQ. The CDR3 nucleotides are TGTGCCAGCAGCCAAGAAGGAACAGGGTATCAAGCTTTCTTT. Translation: CASSQEGTGYQAFF.

This clonotype was picked up a small number of times. The gene calls are TRBV29-1 and TRBJ1-1, with TRBD1 as a possible D gene (5 bases). The CDR3 loop spans 14 amino acids. The germline gives CDR1 SQVTM, CDR2 ANQGSEA. The V gene lost 4 bases and the J gene lost 3 bases, with 15 bases spanning the gap. The CDR3 is CSVVRDRSYTEAFF. The CDR3 DNA sequence: TGCAGCGTTGTCAGGGATCGGAGTTACACTGAAGCTTTCTTT.

V is TRBV11-2 and J is TRBJ1-6, with D perhaps matching TRBD1 (5 bases). V was cut by 0 bases and J by 9 bases, with 9 bases left in between. This CDR3 has 14 amino acids. CDR1 SGHAT and CDR2 FQNNGV come from the germline V gene. Here the CDR3 reads CASSLEATGSPLHF. CDR3 DNA: TGTGCCAGCAGCTTAGAAGCAACAGGTTCACCCCTCCACTTT. Together with reference TRBV11-2 and TRBJ1-6, the CDR3 gives the full variable domain: EAGVAQSPRYKIIEKRQSVAFWCNPISGHATLYWYQQILGQGPKLLIQFQNNGVVDDSQLPKDRFSAERLKGVDSTLKIQPAKLEDSAVYLCASSLEATGSPLHFGNGTRLTVT.

This chain links TRBV11-2 with TRBJ2-1; maybe TRBD2 (6 bases). V was clipped by 3 bases and J by 6 bases, with 15 bases between them. CDR1 and CDR2 (germline): SGHAT, FQNNGV. CDR3 length: 15 amino acids. CDR3 in DNA: TGTGCCAGCAGCTTCCAAGCGGGCCCCGTCAATGAGCAGTTCTTC. Translation: CASSFQAGPVNEQFF.

This clonotype was counted between two and nine times. This chain links TRBV3-1 with TRBJ2-5; D ambiguous. Deletions cut 2 bases from V and 0 bases from J, with 10 bases between. Per germline, CDR1 LGHDT and CDR2 YNNKEL (reference sequence). CDR3 size: 15 residues. The CDR3: CASSQNYADQETQYF. In DNA form, the CDR3 reads TGTGCCAGCAGCCAAAATTACGCGGACCAAGAGACCCAGTACTTC.